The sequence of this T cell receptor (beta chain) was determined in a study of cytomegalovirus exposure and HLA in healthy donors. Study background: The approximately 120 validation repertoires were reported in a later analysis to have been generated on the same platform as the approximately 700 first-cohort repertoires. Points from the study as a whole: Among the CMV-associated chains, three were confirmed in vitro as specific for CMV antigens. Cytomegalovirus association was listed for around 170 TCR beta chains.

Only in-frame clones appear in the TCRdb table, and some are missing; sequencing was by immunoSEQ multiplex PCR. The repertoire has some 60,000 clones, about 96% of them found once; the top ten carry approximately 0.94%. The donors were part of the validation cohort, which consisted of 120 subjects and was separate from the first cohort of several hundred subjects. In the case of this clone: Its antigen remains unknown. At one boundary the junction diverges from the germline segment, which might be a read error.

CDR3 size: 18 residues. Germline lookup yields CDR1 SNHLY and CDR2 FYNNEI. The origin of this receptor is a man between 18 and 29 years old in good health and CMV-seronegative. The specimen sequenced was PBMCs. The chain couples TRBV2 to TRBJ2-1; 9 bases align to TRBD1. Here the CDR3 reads CASSEGRTGARMVNEQFF. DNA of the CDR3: TGTGCCAGCAGCGAAGGCCGGACAGGGGCGCGAATGGTGAATGAGCAGTTCTTC.